The sequence of this T cell receptor beta chain was determined in a study of T cells expressing NK-cell markers. TCRdb re-called the 5' RACE reads; one entry per CDR3 protein, DNA not given. The table lists more than 400,000 distinct CDR3 sequences, with approximately 7% in the top ten. A remark on this clonotype: Its cognate antigen is unknown.

Germline loops: CDR1 DFQATT, CDR2 SNEGSKA (reference sequence). The CDR3 has 15 residues. Study observations and caveats: Specificity for HCMV among expanded NKG2C+ T cell clones was not established. NKG2C+ dominant clonotypes from several donors made up roughly 1.0-7.0% of CD8+ T cells.

V gene TRBV20-1 combines with J gene TRBJ2-2. Material: blood T cells: a sorted CD56 or NKG2C T cell subset, CD4+ or CD8+ T cells, or bulk PBMC T cells (not recorded which). This sequence was found in a woman aged 18-70 years in good health. The CDR3 spells CSARDRLADTGELFF.